This TCR beta chain was retrieved from a study of blood T cell repertoires in COVID-19. As for the study in general: The study counted Cohort 3 donors as recovered given two negative PCRs, clearance, or symptom resolution. Samples representing acute and convalescent COVID-19 were sourced from the United States, Italy and Spain.

The study assigned cohorts using participant-reported clinical history. CDR3 length equals 13 residues. V was clipped by 4 bases and J by 5 bases, with 11 bases between them. Germline CDR1 is SNHLY and CDR2 is FYNNEI. TCRdb's table, derived via immunoSEQ multiplex PCR, lists solely in-frame clones and lacks some. This table has about 280,000 clones, 88% appearing once. The clonotype originates from a woman aged 55-75 years in a cohort exposed to, infected with or recovered from COVID-19 (not recorded which). Sequenced material: PBMCs or T cells enriched from blood (not recorded which). The chain employs TRBV2 and TRBJ1-1; the D is unclear. The CDR3 sequence is CASSAGGETEAFF. For the CDR3, the DNA is TGTGCCAGCAGTGCCGGCGGGGAAACTGAAGCTTTCTTT.